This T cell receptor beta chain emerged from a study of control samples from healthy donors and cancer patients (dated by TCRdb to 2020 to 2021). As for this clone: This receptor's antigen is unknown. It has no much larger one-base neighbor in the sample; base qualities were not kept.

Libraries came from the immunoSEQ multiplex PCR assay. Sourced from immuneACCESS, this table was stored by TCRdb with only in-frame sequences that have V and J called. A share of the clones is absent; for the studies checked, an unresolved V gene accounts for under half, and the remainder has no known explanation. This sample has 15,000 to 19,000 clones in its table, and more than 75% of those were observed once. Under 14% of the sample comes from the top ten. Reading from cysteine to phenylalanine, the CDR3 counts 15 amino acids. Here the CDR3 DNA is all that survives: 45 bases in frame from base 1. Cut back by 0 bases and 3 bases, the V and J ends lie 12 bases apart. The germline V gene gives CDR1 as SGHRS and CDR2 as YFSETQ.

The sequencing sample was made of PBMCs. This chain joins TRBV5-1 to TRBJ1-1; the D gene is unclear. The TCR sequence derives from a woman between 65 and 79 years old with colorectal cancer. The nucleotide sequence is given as TGCGCCAGCAGCTTGGGGGGAATGGTGGACACTGAAGCTTTCTTT. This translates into CASSLGGMVDTEAFF. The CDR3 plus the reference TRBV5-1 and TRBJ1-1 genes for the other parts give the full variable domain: KAGVTQTPRYLIKTRGQQVTLSCSPISGHRSVSWYQQTPGQGLQFLFEYFSETQRNKGNFPGRFSGRQFSNSRSEMNVSTLELGDSALYLCASSLGGMVDTEAFFGQGTRLTVV.